This section outlines one TCR beta chain sequence together with its context. These data come from a study of blood T cell repertoires in COVID-19. Study at large: Italy, Spain and the United States were the sources of the convalescent and acute COVID-19 samples. PBMCs, B-cell-depleted T cells, or T cells were the source of the cDNA or gDNA that made up the material.

Individuals aged roughly 18 to 90 years were recruited from about two dozen US areas. The CDR3 has 20 amino acids. V trimming: 6 bases; J trimming: 4 bases; junction bases outside the gene matches: 19. As processed by the authors: Amplification of reference gene primers provided the estimated nucleated cell counts. The assay was immunoSEQ multiplex PCR, and TCRdb's table has in-frame clones only and misses some. V and J calls and clone size are given by that table; D and trimming were obtained from the DNA. The sample contains fewer than 600,000 clones, roughly 90% of which appear only once. The chain recombines TRBV23-1 with TRBJ1-6; 9 positions agree with TRBD1. TRBV23-1 is identified as an open reading frame with a role that is uncertain. The receptor comes from a woman aged 40 to 50 who had recovered from COVID-19. Sequencing input: PBMCs or T cells enriched from blood (not recorded which). The CDR3 sequence: CASRPNRRNRGRTYNSPLHF. DNA for the CDR3: TGCGCCAGCAGGCCAAACCGTCGAAACAGGGGGCGCACGTATAATTCACCCCTCCACTTT.